Below, one T cell receptor beta chain is given with its context. Its antigen is not identified. These data belong to a study of OX40 agonist ivuxolimab in advanced cancers. Study at large: The study enrolled dose-escalation patients with hepatocellular carcinoma, melanoma, renal cell or head and neck cancer. From roughly 20 to 85 years was the age range, with a mean of around 57 years, and around 83% were male. Study conclusions and caveats: At 0.1 to 3.0 mg/kg, clonal expansion of CD4+ and CD8+ blood T cells had occurred by week 6. Low clonal expansion, among the lowest seen, marked partial responders at 0.1-3.0 mg/kg.

Measured with immunoSEQ multiplex PCR; TCRdb has only the in-frame clones, and not every one. The sample holds 70,000 to 95,000 clones; about nine tenths are singletons and the top ten take less than 0.55%. The CDR3 runs to 12 residues. Trimming removed 4 bases at V and 7 bases at J, with 11 bases between. Germline V gene sequence: CDR1 SGDLS, CDR2 YYNGEE. This chain joins TRBV9 and TRBJ1-1; D not certain. Source: CD4+ or CD8+ T cells sorted from blood, taken in a trial of the OX40 agonist ivuxolimab. The sequence came from an adult with an advanced solid tumor such as melanoma, head and neck, liver or kidney cancer. CDR3 amino acids: CASSSVWGEAFF. DNA for the CDR3: TGTGCCAGCAGCTCTGTATGGGGTGAAGCTTTCTTT.